The 28 T cell receptor beta chains below all came from one sample that was sequenced in a study of blood T cell repertoires in COVID-19. TCRdb's table, derived via immunoSEQ multiplex PCR, lists solely in-frame clones and lacks some. The table shows about 140,000 clones, with over 75% occurring only once. Sequencing was carried out using peripheral blood. Receptors were obtained from a human donor in a cohort sampled during active COVID-19.

In its sample, this clone was seen once. The CDR3 reads CASARGVGTEAFF. In DNA form, the CDR3 reads TGTGCCAGCGCGCGAGGAGTGGGCACTGAAGCTTTCTTT. The chain is built from TRBV6-5 and TRBJ1-1; D is unclear. Deletions cut 8 bases from V and 4 bases from J, with 14 bases between. Germline loops: CDR1 MNHEY, CDR2 SVGAGI. This CDR3 is built from 13 residues.

The chain has TRBV18 and TRBJ2-7; maybe TRBD1 (6 bases). The CDR3 sequence is 14 residues long. V lost 1 base, J lost 2 bases, and 9 bases lay in between. Germline CDR1 reads KGHSH; CDR2 reads LQKENI. The CDR3 reads CASSPRQGPYEQYF. As DNA, the CDR3 is TGTGCCAGCTCACCACGGCAGGGGCCCTACGAGCAGTACTTC.

V gene TRBV5-8 combines with J gene TRBJ2-1; 9 bases line up with TRBD1. The CDR3 is made up of 15 amino acids. CDR1 and CDR2 (germline): SGHTS, YDEGEE. The J segment lost 8 bases and the V segment lost 2 bases, leaving 8 bases of the junction unmatched. This CDR3 reads CASSFKGQGGDEQFF. CDR3 DNA sequence: TGTGCCAGCAGCTTCAAGGGACAGGGTGGCGATGAGCAGTTCTTC.

The chain uses TRBV28 and TRBJ2-4; 7 bases fit TRBD2. V lost 3 bases, J lost 14 bases, and 10 bases stayed unmatched. Germline V gene sequence: CDR1 MDHEN, CDR2 SYDVKM. This CDR3 contains 13 residues. CDR3 coding DNA: TGTGCCAGCAGTTTCGGTGGGGTCCGGGGGGAGTACTTC. Translating gives CASSFGGVRGEYF.

This chain uses TRBV5-1 with TRBJ2-1, with 9 bases identical to TRBD2. V was clipped by 0 bases and J by 6 bases; unmatched bases: 7. The CDR3 extends over 16 amino acids. Germline values: CDR1 SGHRS, CDR2 YFSETQ. The CDR3 DNA reads TGCGCCAGCAGCTTGGTGGCGGGAGGGGATTTCAATGAGCAGTTCTTC. This encodes CASSLVAGGDFNEQFF.

The V gene is TRBV6-5, the J gene TRBJ1-2; 9 nucleotides align to TRBD1. The CDR3 totals 13 residues. Per germline, CDR1 MNHEY and CDR2 SVGAGI. V lost 6 bases, J lost 3 bases, and 2 bases stayed unmatched. The CDR3 protein is CASRWTGDYGYTF. The CDR3 nucleotides read TGTGCCAGCAGGTGGACAGGGGACTATGGCTACACCTTC.

The chain couples TRBV7-9 to TRBJ1-6; D uncertain. With 1 base removed from V and 6 bases from J, the gap between germline ends came to 10 bases. CDR3 length: 15 amino acids. Germline V gene data show CDR1 as SEHNR and CDR2 as FQNEAQ (reference sequence). CDR3 nucleotides: TGTGCCAGCAGCTTAGTGGAGGGTCGTAATTCACCCCTCCACTTT. Translation gives CASSLVEGRNSPLHF. Full variable domain (outside the CDR3, taken from reference TRBV7-9 and TRBJ1-6): DTGVSQNPRHKITKRGQNVTFRCDPISEHNRLYWYRQTLGQGPEFLTYFQNEAQLEKSRLLSDRFSAERPKGSFSTLEIQRTEQGDSAMYLCASSLVEGRNSPLHFGNGTRLTVT.

CDR3 loop: CASSLGGGGRGTDTQYF. Written as DNA, the CDR3 is TGCGCCAGCAGCTTGGGAGGAGGCGGGAGAGGCACAGATACGCAGTATTTT. This chain joins TRBV5-1 and TRBJ2-3, with TRBD2 matching 7 bases. The CDR3 sequence is 17 residues long. Germline CDR1 reads SGHRS; CDR2 reads YFSETQ. Germline trimming cut 0 bases from V and 1 base from J; bases unmatched to any gene: 8.

The CDR3 DNA follows: TGTGCCAGCAGCCGGCTGGCGGGCACAGATACGCAGTATTTT. Translating it yields CASSRLAGTDTQYF. The chain recombines TRBV3-1 (or the pseudogene TRBV3-2) with TRBJ2-3, with unresolved D. Trimming stripped 4 bases from V and 1 base from J, with 9 bases between. CDR3 length equals 14 residues. CDR1 and CDR2 from the germline V gene are LGHDT and YNNKEL (reference sequence).

The chain recombines TRBV25-1 with TRBJ2-5, with D perhaps TRBD1 (5 bases). The length of the CDR3 is 14 residues. CDR1 and CDR2 (germline): MGHDK, SYGVNS. V lost 6 bases to trimming and J lost 5 bases, with 16 bases between them. For the CDR3, the DNA is TGTGCCAGCAGCTTGAGTACAGGAGCCGAGACCCAGTACTTC. Its translation: CASSLSTGAETQYF.

This clone was seen just once. The V and J genes are TRBV2 and TRBJ1-1; 8 bases match TRBD1. This CDR3 is built from 13 residues. The germline V gene has CDR1 SNHLY and CDR2 FYNNEI. J was trimmed by 6 bases and V by 6 bases; bases with no gene match: 6. CDR3 region: CASRRGQASEAFF. The CDR3 region has the DNA TGTGCCAGCAGGAGGGGACAGGCGTCTGAAGCTTTCTTT.

V is TRBV5-1 and J is TRBJ2-2, with D uncertain. In germline, CDR1 is SGHRS, CDR2 YFSETQ. The ends were cut back, 3 bases at V and 3 bases at J, with 12 bases in the middle. This CDR3 spans 15 amino acids. CDR3 DNA sequence: TGCGCCAGCAGCTGGAGTCCAGCAGACACCGGGGAGCTGTTTTTT. Protein product: CASSWSPADTGELFF.

The gene calls are TRBV19 and TRBJ2-3; D remains ambiguous. V was cut by 3 bases and J by 2 bases, with 9 bases left in between. Germline-derived CDR1 and CDR2 are LNHDA and SQIVND (reference sequence). This CDR3 spans 14 amino acids. The chain's CDR3 is CASSMAFSTDTQYF. As DNA, the CDR3 is TGTGCCAGTAGTATGGCCTTTTCCACAGATACGCAGTATTTT.

The chain joins TRBV24-1 to TRBJ2-3, with 13 nucleotides matching TRBD2. The ends lost 7 bases at V and 4 bases at J; junction bases unmatched: 4. The CDR3 has 15 amino acids. Germline V CDR1 and CDR2: KGHDR, SFDVKD. This CDR3 reads CATSDTSGRADTQYF. CDR3 DNA: TGTGCCACCAGCGATACTAGCGGGAGGGCAGATACGCAGTATTTT.

This clone was seen a handful of times. The genes are TRBV5-4 and TRBJ2-5; perhaps TRBD1 as D (6 bases). The germline V gene has CDR1 SGHNT and CDR2 YYREEE (reference sequence). CDR3 length: 15 amino acids. V lost 1 base to trimming and J lost 2 bases, with 12 bases between them. The CDR3 DNA reads as TGTGCCAGCAGCTTGTTCTGGACAGTACAAGAGACCCAGTACTTC. Amino acids: CASSLFWTVQETQYF.

The chain links TRBV2 to TRBJ2-7; possible D gene TRBD1, 6 bases. V lost 4 bases and J lost 2, with 12 bases in between. Per the germline V gene, CDR1 is SNHLY and CDR2 is FYNNEI. This CDR3 is 14 amino acids long. CDR3 residues: CASSGQQGPYEQYF. CDR3 sequence (DNA): TGTGCCAGCAGTGGCCAGCAGGGGCCCTACGAGCAGTACTTC.

The chain links TRBV3-1 (or the pseudogene TRBV3-2) to TRBJ2-5; a weak D match, TRBD1 (6 bases). Germline-derived CDR1 and CDR2 are LGHDT and YNNKEL (reference sequence). Trimming shortened V by 2 bases and J by 3 bases, and 19 bases separated the two germline ends. The CDR3 is 17 amino acids. In DNA, the CDR3 is TGTGCCAGCAGCCAACGCGGCCTGGACAGCTTAAAAGAGACCCAGTACTTC. Its protein product is CASSQRGLDSLKETQYF.

V and J are TRBV28 and TRBJ1-3, with unresolved D. Germline V CDR1 and CDR2: MDHEN, SYDVKM. The CDR3 has 14 amino acids. V was clipped by 3 bases and J by 0 bases, with 6 bases between them. The CDR3 loop is CASSFQYSGNTIYF. The CDR3 region has the DNA TGTGCCAGCAGTTTTCAGTACTCTGGAAACACCATATATTTT.

The chain links TRBV11-3 to TRBJ2-2, with 11 nucleotides matching TRBD2. V was pared by 3 bases and J by 9 bases, with 3 bases of the junction left unmatched. CDR1 and CDR2 (germline): SGHNT, YENEEA. The CDR3 loop spans 14 amino acids. The CDR3 reads CASSLGTSGRELFF. The CDR3 DNA follows: TGTGCCAGCAGCTTGGGGACTAGCGGTCGGGAGCTGTTTTTT.

The chain joins TRBV28 to TRBJ2-7, with D unresolved. CDR1 and CDR2 from the germline V gene are MDHEN and SYDVKM. The CDR3 extends over 13 amino acids. V dropped 5 bases and J dropped 12 bases, with 20 bases sitting between them. This chain's CDR3 is CASSAIPTTRLYF. For the CDR3, the DNA is TGTGCCAGCAGTGCTATTCCAACTACGAGATTGTACTTC.

The chain carries TRBV11-2 and TRBJ2-1; possibly TRBD2 for D (5 bases). V was shortened by 5 bases and J by 12 bases, with 29 bases between the two germline ends. CDR1 SGHAT and CDR2 FQNNGV come from the germline V gene. The CDR3 is 17 amino acids. As DNA, the CDR3 is TGTGCCAGCAGCGGCACCGCGACTAACCGCTCAGCGTTCGTGCAGTTCTTC. The encoded protein is CASSGTATNRSAFVQFF.

The genes are TRBV18 and TRBJ2-3, with 11 bases that match TRBD1. The CDR3 has 19 amino acids. Germline trimming cut 2 bases from V and 1 base from J; bases unmatched to any gene: 11. Germline V CDR1 and CDR2: KGHSH, LQKENI. This CDR3 reads CASSPISSGQGVGTDTQYF. The CDR3 DNA is TGTGCCAGCTCACCAATCTCGTCGGGACAGGGGGTGGGCACAGATACGCAGTATTTT.

Note on this clone: The same CDR3 is also encoded by other DNA sequences in this sample. The chain links TRBV10-3 to TRBJ2-7; TRBD1 is a possible D gene (5 bases). From germline, CDR1 is ENHRY and CDR2 SYGVKD. The CDR3 covers 14 residues. Trimming cost V 4 bases and J 2 bases, with 12 bases left between them. CDR3 sequence reads: CAISAVAGTYEQYF. CDR3 coding DNA: TGTGCCATCAGTGCAGTGGCAGGGACCTACGAGCAGTACTTC.

This clone has more than one count but fewer than ten. The chain employs TRBV15 and TRBJ2-7; TRBD2 matches at 11 bases. With V trimmed by 0 bases and J by 7 bases, 5 bases remained unmatched. Germline-derived CDR1 and CDR2 are LNHNV and YYDKDF (reference sequence). This CDR3 has 15 residues. This CDR3 is CATSRDLAGGREQYF. The CDR3 nucleotides read TGTGCCACCAGCAGAGACCTAGCGGGAGGTCGGGAGCAGTACTTC.

The chain is built from TRBV9 and TRBJ1-1; D uncertain. Trimming took off 0 bases at V and 0 bases at J, with 9 bases between the two ends. The CDR3 is 15 residues long. In germline, CDR1 is SGDLS, CDR2 YYNGEE. CDR3 protein: CASSVASSMNTEAFF. For the CDR3, the DNA is TGTGCCAGCAGCGTAGCTAGTAGTATGAACACTGAAGCTTTCTTT.

This rearrangement joins TRBV28 to TRBJ2-7, with TRBD1 matching 9 bases. The CDR3 runs 15 residues. V shed 5 bases and J 7 bases; nucleotides not matched to a gene: 12. Germline CDR1 and CDR2: MDHEN and SYDVKM. Written as DNA, the CDR3 is TGTGCCAGCAGTGGAGGGACAGGGATAGTTTGGGAGCAGTACTTC. As protein: CASSGGTGIVWEQYF.

V usage is TRBV5-6 and J usage is TRBJ1-1; TRBD1 is a possible D gene (5 bases). CDR1 is SGHDT, CDR2 YYEEEE, per germline. The CDR3 length is 12 residues. V gave up 7 bases and J gave up 3 bases, with 10 bases separating them. CDR3 sequence (DNA): TGTGCCAGCGAACAGGTGGACACTGAAGCTTTCTTT. Amino acid sequence: CASEQVDTEAFF.

The CDR3, as DNA: TGTGCCAGCAGCGCTCCAAGAGGCTCCTACAATGAGCAGTTCTTC. Translating it yields CASSAPRGSYNEQFF. The chain is built from TRBV3-1 (or the pseudogene TRBV3-2) and TRBJ2-1; D is undetermined. The V end lost 5 bases, the J end lost 0 bases, and 11 bases lay between the germline ends. The CDR3 has 15 amino acids. Germline loops: CDR1 LGHDT, CDR2 YNNKEL (reference sequence).